One sample yielded the 16 T cell receptor beta chains listed below, sequenced in a study of CD8+ T cells in alopecia areata. RNA was extracted and reverse transcribed into cDNA as the sequencing template. Method: immunoSEQ multiplex PCR; TCRdb's copy keeps in-frame clones and lacks some. The sample lists roughly 30,000 clones, more than 55% seen once, with approximately 18% in the top ten. Sequenced material: NKG2D-high CD8+ T cells sorted from blood. The receptors shown here come from a human donor with alopecia areata.

The V and J genes are TRBV4-1 and TRBJ2-7; 7 bases are a match to TRBD1. The CDR3 sequence is 15 residues long. Trimming at V came to 4 bases and at J to 2 bases, leaving 8 bases not matched to a gene. CDR1 MGHRA and CDR2 YSYEKL come from the germline V gene. CDR3 sequence (DNA): TGCGCCAGCAGCCCTCAGAGGGGGCCCGCCTACGAGCAGTACTTC. It yields the protein CASSPQRGPAYEQYF.

This clone turned up a few times. This rearrangement joins TRBV29-1 to TRBJ2-1; 13 bases fit TRBD2. This CDR3 is built from 14 residues. V shed 7 bases, J shed 8 bases, and the junction held 8 bases outside the gene matches. The germline gives CDR1 SQVTM, CDR2 ANQGSEA. The CDR3 is CSGVLAGGRDEQFF. In DNA, the CDR3 is TGCAGCGGGGTACTAGCGGGAGGGCGGGATGAGCAGTTCTTC.

This clone was detected once. This sequence joins TRBV27 and TRBJ1-6, with D unresolved. From germline, CDR1 is MNHEY and CDR2 SMNVEV (reference sequence). V shed 0 bases and J shed 9 bases, with 9 bases lying between them. This CDR3 comprises 14 residues. The CDR3: CASSLSGLSSPLHF. In DNA, the CDR3 is TGTGCCAGCAGTTTATCGGGCCTCTCTTCACCCCTCCACTTT.

In this sample, this clone turned up once. The rearrangement joins TRBV7-9 to TRBJ2-7; 9 bases are a match to TRBD1. Germline-derived CDR1 and CDR2 are SEHNR and FQNEAQ (reference sequence). V trimming: 5 bases; J trimming: 0 bases; junction bases outside the gene matches: 11. There are 17 residues in the CDR3. CDR3 region: CASSPPRGGQGSYEQYF. CDR3 DNA sequence: TGTGCCAGCAGCCCGCCAAGGGGGGGACAGGGCTCCTACGAGCAGTACTTC.

The DNA of the CDR3 is TGCAGCGTTGTCGCGGGACAGGGTTACAATGAGCAGTTCTTC. Its translation is CSVVAGQGYNEQFF. The chain uses TRBV29-1 and TRBJ2-1; 9 nucleotides match TRBD1. The germline V gene has CDR1 SQVTM and CDR2 ANQGSEA. This CDR3 is built from 14 residues. V lost 4 bases to trimming and J lost 4 bases; unmatched junction nucleotides: 5.

The chain carries TRBV4-3 and TRBJ1-3; TRBD1 matches 10 bases. There are 16 residues in the CDR3. Losses at the gene ends were 0 bases for V and 2 bases for J; bases not matched to a gene: 1. Germline V lookup: CDR1 LGHNA, CDR2 YSLEER. In DNA, the CDR3 is TGCGCCAGCAGCCAAGACGGGACAGGGGCTGGAAACACCATATATTTT. This codes for CASSQDGTGAGNTIYF.

V usage is TRBV7-2 and J usage is TRBJ2-3; D not certain. This CDR3 is built from 14 residues. The V gene's germline CDR1 is SGHTA and CDR2 FQGNSA. V was cut by 1 base and J by 2 bases, with 7 bases left in between. The chain's CDR3 is CASSLVPNTDTQYF. CDR3 DNA: TGTGCCAGCAGCTTAGTGCCCAACACAGATACGCAGTATTTT. Supplemented by reference TRBV7-2 and TRBJ2-3, the full variable domain reads GAGVSQSPSNKVTEKGKDVELRCDPISGHTALYWYRQSLGQGLEFLIYFQGNSAPDKSGLPSDRFSAERTGGSVSTLTIQRTQQEDSAVYLCASSLVPNTDTQYFGPGTRLTVL.

This sequence joins TRBV5-4 and TRBJ2-7; no firm D call. The V gene's germline CDR1 is SGHNT and CDR2 YYREEE (reference sequence). The V gene lost 4 bases and the J gene lost 3 bases, with 11 bases spanning the gap. The CDR3 contains 13 residues. The CDR3 nucleotides are TGTGCCAGCAGCCCGAAGCCTAACTACGAGCAGTACTTC. The encoded protein is CASSPKPNYEQYF.

This chain connects TRBV28 to TRBJ1-1; 7 bases map to TRBD1. CDR3 length: 13 amino acids. The germline CDR1 and CDR2 sequences are MDHEN and SYDVKM. Losses at the gene ends were 2 bases for V and 7 bases for J; bases not matched to a gene: 4. The chain's CDR3 is CASSLPGGYEAFF. The DNA of the CDR3 is TGTGCCAGCAGTTTACCAGGGGGTTATGAAGCTTTCTTT.

The V and J genes are TRBV19 and TRBJ2-7, with a tentative D call TRBD2 (5 bases). The CDR3 sequence is 12 residues long. Germline V gene sequence: CDR1 LNHDA, CDR2 SQIVND (reference sequence). Deletions cut 2 bases from V and 5 bases from J, with 7 bases between. The CDR3 here is CASSISGNEQYF. The CDR3 bases are TGTGCCAGTAGTATATCGGGGAACGAGCAGTACTTC.

The chain couples TRBV7-6 to TRBJ2-3; 11 positions match TRBD2. The CDR3 contains 16 residues. V lost 0 bases to trimming and J lost 4 bases; unmatched junction nucleotides: 3. Germline CDR1 and CDR2: SGHVS and FNYEAQ. The CDR3 region is CASSLAGTSGSDTQYF. The DNA for the CDR3 is TGTGCCAGCAGCTTAGCCGGGACTAGCGGATCAGATACGCAGTATTTT.

This clone appeared a few times. V gene TRBV29-1 combines with J gene TRBJ2-1; 7 bases agree with TRBD1. Germline CDR1 and CDR2: SQVTM and ANQGSEA. The V gene end was trimmed by 2 bases and the J gene end by 6 bases; junction bases not matched to a gene: 25. The CDR3 has 20 amino acids. Here the CDR3 DNA reads TGCAGCGTTGAATCCTGGTCAGGACAGGACCACGCGAAGGGTCCCAATGAGCAGTTCTTC. It translates to CSVESWSGQDHAKGPNEQFF.

The chain joins TRBV11-2 to TRBJ1-1; TRBD1 is a possible D gene (6 bases). V lost 1 base and J lost 0, with 12 bases in between. This CDR3 has 16 amino acids. The V gene's germline CDR1 is SGHAT and CDR2 FQNNGV. CDR3 region: CASSLGQGWMNTEAFF. The DNA for the CDR3 is TGTGCCAGCAGCTTAGGCCAGGGGTGGATGAACACTGAAGCTTTCTTT.

This sequence joins TRBV29-1 and TRBJ2-7; TRBD1 matches 10 bases. Trimming cost V 4 bases and J 6 bases; bases outside gene matches: 6. CDR1 and CDR2 (germline): SQVTM, ANQGSEA. The CDR3 contains 13 residues. CDR3 protein: CSVVGQGRAEQYF. The CDR3 region has the DNA TGCAGCGTTGTGGGACAGGGGAGGGCCGAGCAGTACTTC.

The gene calls are TRBV28 and TRBJ2-7; D is perhaps TRBD2 (5 bases). Trimming pared 4 bases from V and 2 bases from J, leaving 9 bases between. Per germline, CDR1 MDHEN and CDR2 SYDVKM. CDR3 length: 13 residues. CDR3 sequence: CASSSSGAYEQYF. The CDR3, as DNA: TGTGCCAGCAGTTCCTCCGGGGCCTACGAGCAGTACTTC.

This chain links TRBV27 with TRBJ2-7; D not resolved. The CDR3 length is 13 residues. Germline V gene sequence: CDR1 MNHEY, CDR2 SMNVEV (reference sequence). Trimming took off 6 bases at V and 0 bases at J, with 9 bases between the two ends. Written as DNA, the CDR3 is TGTGCCAGCAGAATCCCGGCCTCCTACGAGCAGTACTTC. Translated: CASRIPASYEQYF.